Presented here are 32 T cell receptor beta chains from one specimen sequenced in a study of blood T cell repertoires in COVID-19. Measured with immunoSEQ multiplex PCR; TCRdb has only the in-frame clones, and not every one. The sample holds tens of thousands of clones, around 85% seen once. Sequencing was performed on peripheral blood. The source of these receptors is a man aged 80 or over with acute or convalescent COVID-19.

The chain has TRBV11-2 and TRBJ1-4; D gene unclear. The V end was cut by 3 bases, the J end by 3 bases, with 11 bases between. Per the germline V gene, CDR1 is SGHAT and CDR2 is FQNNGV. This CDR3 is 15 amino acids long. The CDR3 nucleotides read TGTGCCAGCAGCTTCGGAATCACAGCTAATGAAAAACTGTTTTTT. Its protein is CASSFGITANEKLFF.

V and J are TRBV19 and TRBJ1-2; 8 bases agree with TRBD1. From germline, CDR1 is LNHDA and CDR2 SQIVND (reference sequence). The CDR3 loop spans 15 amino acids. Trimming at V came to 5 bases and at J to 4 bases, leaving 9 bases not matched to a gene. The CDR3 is CASSYPGQGSYGYTF. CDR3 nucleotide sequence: TGTGCCAGTAGTTATCCCGGACAGGGTAGCTATGGCTACACCTTC.

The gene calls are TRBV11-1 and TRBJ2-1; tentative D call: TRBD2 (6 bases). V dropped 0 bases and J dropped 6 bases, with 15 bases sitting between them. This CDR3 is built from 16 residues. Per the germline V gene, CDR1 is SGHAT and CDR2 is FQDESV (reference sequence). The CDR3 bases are TGTGCCAGCAGCTTAGCAGGGACTTCCTGGGGCAATGAGCAGTTCTTC. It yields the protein CASSLAGTSWGNEQFF.

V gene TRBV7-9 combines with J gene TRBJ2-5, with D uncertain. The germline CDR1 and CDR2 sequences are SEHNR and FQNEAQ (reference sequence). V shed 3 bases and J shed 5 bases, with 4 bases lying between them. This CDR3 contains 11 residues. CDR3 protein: CASSFQETQYF. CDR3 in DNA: TGTGCCAGCAGCTTTCAGGAGACCCAGTACTTC.

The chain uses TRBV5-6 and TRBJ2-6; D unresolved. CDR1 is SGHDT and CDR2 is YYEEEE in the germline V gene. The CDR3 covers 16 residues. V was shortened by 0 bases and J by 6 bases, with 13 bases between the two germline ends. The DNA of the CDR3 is TGTGCCAGCAGCTTGGACCGAGAAAGATCGGCCAACGTCCTGACTTTC. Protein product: CASSLDRERSANVLTF.

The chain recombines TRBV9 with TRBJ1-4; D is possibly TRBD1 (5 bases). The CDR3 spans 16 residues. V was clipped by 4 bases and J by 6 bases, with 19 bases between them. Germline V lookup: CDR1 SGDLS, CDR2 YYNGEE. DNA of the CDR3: TGTGCCAGCAGCAACCGGGACCGCGGGGCGTATGAAAAACTGTTTTTT. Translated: CASSNRDRGAYEKLFF.

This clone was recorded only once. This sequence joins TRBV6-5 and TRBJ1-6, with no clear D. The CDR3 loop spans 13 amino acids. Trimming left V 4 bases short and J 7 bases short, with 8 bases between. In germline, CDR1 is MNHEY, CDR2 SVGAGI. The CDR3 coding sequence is TGTGCCAGCAGTTTTGAACAGAATTCACCCCTCCACTTT. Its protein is CASSFEQNSPLHF.

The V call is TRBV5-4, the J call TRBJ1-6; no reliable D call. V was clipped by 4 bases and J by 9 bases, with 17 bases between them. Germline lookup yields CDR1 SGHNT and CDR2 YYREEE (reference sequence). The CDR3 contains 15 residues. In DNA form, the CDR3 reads TGTGCCAGCAGCCCTAGCCGTCTTCCTGGTTCACCCCTCCACTTT. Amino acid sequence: CASSPSRLPGSPLHF.

Written as DNA, the CDR3 is TGTGCCAGCAGCCCCCTGACTGGCTACGAGCAGTACTTC. This translates into CASSPLTGYEQYF. The genes are TRBV3-1 (or the pseudogene TRBV3-2) and TRBJ2-7; D is ambiguous. Germline loops: CDR1 LGHDT, CDR2 YNNKEL (reference sequence). The CDR3 length is 13 residues. Trimming took off 4 bases at V and 3 bases at J, with 10 bases between the two ends.

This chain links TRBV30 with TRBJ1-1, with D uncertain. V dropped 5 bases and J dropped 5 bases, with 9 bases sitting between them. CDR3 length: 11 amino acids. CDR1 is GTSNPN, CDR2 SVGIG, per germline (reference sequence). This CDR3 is CAWGERTEAFF. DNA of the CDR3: TGTGCCTGGGGGGAGAGGACTGAAGCTTTCTTT.

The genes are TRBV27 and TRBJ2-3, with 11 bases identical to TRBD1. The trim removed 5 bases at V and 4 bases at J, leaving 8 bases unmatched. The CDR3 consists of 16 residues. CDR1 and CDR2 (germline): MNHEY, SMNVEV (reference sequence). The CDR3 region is CASSLRDRGSPDTQYF. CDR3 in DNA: TGTGCCAGCAGTCTCCGGGACAGGGGGAGCCCAGATACGCAGTATTTT.

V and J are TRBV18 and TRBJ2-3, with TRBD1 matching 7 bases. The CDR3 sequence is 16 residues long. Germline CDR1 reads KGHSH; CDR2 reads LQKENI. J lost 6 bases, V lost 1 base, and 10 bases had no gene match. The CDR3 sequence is CASSPRQGALKDTQYF. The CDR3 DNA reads TGTGCCAGCTCACCACGACAGGGCGCCCTCAAGGATACGCAGTATTTT. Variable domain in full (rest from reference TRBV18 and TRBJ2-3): NAGVMQNPRHLVRRRGQEARLRCSPMKGHSHVYWYRQLPEEGLKFMVYLQKENIIDESGMPKERFSAEFPKEGPSILRIQQVVRGDSAAYFCASSPRQGALKDTQYFGPGTRLTVL.

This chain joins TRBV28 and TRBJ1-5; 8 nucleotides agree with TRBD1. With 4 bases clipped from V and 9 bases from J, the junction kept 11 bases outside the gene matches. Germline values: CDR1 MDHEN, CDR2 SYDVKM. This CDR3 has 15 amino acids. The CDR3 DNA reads TGTGCCAGCAGTTACCCAACAGGGGGAGGCGGGCCCCAGCATTTT. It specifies CASSYPTGGGGPQHF.

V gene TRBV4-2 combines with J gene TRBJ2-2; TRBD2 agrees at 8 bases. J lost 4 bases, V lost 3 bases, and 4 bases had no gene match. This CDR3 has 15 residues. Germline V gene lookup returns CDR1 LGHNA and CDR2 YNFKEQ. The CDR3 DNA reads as TGTGCCAGCAGCCATGTAGCGGGGTCCACCGGGGAGCTGTTTTTT. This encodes CASSHVAGSTGELFF.

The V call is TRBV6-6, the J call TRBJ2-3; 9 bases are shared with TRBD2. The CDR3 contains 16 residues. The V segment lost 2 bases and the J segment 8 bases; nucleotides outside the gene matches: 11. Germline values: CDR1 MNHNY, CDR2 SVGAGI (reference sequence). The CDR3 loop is CASSYDAGGPFSTQYF. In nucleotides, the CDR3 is TGTGCCAGCAGTTACGACGCGGGAGGGCCTTTCAGTACGCAGTATTTT.

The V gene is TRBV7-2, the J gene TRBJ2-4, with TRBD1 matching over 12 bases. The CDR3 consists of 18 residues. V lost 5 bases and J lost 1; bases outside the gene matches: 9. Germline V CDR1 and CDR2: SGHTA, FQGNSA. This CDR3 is CASSPPGQGAGAKNIQYF. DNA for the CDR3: TGTGCCAGCAGCCCGCCGGGACAGGGGGCGGGGGCCAAAAACATTCAGTACTTC.

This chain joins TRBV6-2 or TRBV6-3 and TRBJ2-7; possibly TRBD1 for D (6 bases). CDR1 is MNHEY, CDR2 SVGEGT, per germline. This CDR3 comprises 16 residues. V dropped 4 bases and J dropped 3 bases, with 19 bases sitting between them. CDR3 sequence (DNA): TGTGCCAGCAGTTTCCGGGACACCGAAGAGGGCTACGAGCAGTACTTC. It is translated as CASSFRDTEEGYEQYF.

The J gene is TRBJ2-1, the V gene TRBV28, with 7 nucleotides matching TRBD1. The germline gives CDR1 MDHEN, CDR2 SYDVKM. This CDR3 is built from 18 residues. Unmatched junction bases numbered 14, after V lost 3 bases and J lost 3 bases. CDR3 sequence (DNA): TGTGCCAGCAGTTTCGAGGACAGGCGAGATTGGCGCTACAATGAGCAGTTCTTC. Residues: CASSFEDRRDWRYNEQFF.

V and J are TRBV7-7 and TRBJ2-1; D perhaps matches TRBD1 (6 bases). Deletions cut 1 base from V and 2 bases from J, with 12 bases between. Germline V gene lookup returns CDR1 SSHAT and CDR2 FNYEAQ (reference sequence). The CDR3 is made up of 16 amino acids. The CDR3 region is CASSLGGPGAYNEQFF. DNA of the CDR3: TGTGCCAGCAGCTTAGGAGGGCCAGGGGCCTACAATGAGCAGTTCTTC.

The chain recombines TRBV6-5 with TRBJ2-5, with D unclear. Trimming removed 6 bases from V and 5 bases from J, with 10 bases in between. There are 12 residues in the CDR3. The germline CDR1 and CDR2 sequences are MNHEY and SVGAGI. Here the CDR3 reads CASSTMRETQYF. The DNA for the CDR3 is TGTGCCAGCAGCACAATGAGGGAGACCCAGTACTTC.

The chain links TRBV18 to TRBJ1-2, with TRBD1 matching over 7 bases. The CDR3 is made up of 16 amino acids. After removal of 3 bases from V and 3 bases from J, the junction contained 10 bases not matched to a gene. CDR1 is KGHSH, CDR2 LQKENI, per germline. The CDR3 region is CASSPQGQSRDYGYTF. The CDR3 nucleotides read TGTGCCAGCTCACCGCAGGGACAGTCAAGAGACTATGGCTACACCTTC.

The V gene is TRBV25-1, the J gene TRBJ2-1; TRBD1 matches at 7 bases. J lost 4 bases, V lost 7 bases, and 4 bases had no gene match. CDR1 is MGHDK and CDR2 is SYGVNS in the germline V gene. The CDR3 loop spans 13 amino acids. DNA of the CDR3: TGTGCCAGCAAGGGGACAGATTACAATGAGCAGTTCTTC. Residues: CASKGTDYNEQFF.

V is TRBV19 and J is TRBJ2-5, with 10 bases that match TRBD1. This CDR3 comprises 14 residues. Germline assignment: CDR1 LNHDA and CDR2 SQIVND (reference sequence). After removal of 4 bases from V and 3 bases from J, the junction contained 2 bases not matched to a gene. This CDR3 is CASSRGTGEETQYF. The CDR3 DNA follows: TGTGCCAGTAGTAGGGGGACAGGGGAAGAGACCCAGTACTTC.

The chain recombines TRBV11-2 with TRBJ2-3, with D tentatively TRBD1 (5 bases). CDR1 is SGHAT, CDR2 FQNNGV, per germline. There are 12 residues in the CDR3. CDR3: CAGAGQGDTQYF. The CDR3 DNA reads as TGTGCAGGAGCAGGCCAGGGAGATACGCAGTATTTT.

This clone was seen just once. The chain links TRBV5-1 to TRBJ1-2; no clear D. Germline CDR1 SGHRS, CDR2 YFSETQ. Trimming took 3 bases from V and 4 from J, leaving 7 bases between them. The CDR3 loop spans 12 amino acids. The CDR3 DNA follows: TGCGCCAGCAGCTCGAGCGTCTATGGCTACACCTTC. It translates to CASSSSVYGYTF.

Here the CDR3 DNA reads TGTGCCAGCAGTCTCACAGGGGGCTCCTACAATGAGCAGTTCTTC. This codes for CASSLTGGSYNEQFF. J is TRBJ2-1 and V is TRBV6-2 or TRBV6-3; 8 positions match TRBD1. This CDR3 comprises 15 residues. V lost 5 bases, J lost 0 bases, and 3 bases stayed unmatched. Per germline, CDR1 MNHEY and CDR2 SVGEGT.

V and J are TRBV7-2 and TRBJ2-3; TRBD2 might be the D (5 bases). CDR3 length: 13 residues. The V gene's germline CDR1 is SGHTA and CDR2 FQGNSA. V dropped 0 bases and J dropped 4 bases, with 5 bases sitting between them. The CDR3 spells CASSLARADTQYF. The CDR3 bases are TGTGCCAGCAGCTTAGCGAGGGCAGATACGCAGTATTTT.

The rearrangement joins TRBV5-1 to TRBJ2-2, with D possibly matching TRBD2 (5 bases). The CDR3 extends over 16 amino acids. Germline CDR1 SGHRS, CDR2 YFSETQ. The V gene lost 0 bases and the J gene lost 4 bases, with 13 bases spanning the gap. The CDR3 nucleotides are TGCGCCAGCAGCTTGGCCGGGGTCGAGGGCACCGGGGAGCTGTTTTTT. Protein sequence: CASSLAGVEGTGELFF.

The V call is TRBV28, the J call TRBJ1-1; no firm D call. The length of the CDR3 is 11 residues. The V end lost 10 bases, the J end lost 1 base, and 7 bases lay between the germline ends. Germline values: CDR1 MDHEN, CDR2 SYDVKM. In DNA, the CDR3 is TGTGCCATCCGGGGGAACACTGAAGCTTTCTTT. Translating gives CAIRGNTEAFF.

The CDR3 here is CASSLRLAGGRTDTQYF. The CDR3, as DNA: TGTGCCAGCAGCCTTCGACTAGCGGGAGGCCGCACAGATACGCAGTATTTT. The chain is built from TRBV7-2 and TRBJ2-3; 13 nucleotides align to TRBD2. Germline lookup yields CDR1 SGHTA and CDR2 FQGNSA. V trimming: 5 bases; J trimming: 1 base; junction bases outside the gene matches: 6. This CDR3 region has 17 residues. The full variable domain, with the rest looked up from reference TRBV7-2 and TRBJ2-3, is GAGVSQSPSNKVTEKGKDVELRCDPISGHTALYWYRQSLGQGLEFLIYFQGNSAPDKSGLPSDRFSAERTGGSVSTLTIQRTQQEDSAVYLCASSLRLAGGRTDTQYFGPGTRLTVL.

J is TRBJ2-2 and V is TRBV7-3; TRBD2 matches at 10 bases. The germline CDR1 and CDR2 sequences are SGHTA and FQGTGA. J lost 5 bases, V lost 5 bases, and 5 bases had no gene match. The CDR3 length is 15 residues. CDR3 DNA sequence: TGTGCCAGCAGCCCGGGACTAGCGACTACCGGGGAGCTGTTTTTT. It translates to CASSPGLATTGELFF. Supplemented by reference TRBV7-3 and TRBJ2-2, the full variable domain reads GAGVSQTPSNKVTEKGKYVELRCDPISGHTALYWYRQSLGQGPEFLIYFQGTGAADDSGLPNDRFFAVRPEGSVSTLKIQRTERGDSAVYLCASSPGLATTGELFFGEGSRLTVL.

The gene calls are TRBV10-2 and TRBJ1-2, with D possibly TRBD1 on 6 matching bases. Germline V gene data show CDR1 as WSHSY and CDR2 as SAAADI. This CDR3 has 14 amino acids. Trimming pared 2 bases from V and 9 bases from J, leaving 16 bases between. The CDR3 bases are TGCGCCAGCAGTGAGAGGGGACACCCTAGGAGCTACACCTTC. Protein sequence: CASSERGHPRSYTF.